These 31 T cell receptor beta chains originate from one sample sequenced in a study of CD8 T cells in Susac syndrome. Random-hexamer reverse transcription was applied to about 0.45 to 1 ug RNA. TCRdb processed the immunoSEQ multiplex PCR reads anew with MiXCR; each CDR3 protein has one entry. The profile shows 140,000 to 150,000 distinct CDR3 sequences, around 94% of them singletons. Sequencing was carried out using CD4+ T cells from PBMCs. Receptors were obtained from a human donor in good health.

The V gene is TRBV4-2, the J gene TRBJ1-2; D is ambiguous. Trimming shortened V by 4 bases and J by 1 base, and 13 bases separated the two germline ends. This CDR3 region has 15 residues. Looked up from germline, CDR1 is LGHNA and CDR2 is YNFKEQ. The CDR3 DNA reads TGTGCCAGCAGCCCCGTGTCCGGGGATAACTATGGCTACACCTTC. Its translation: CASSPVSGDNYGYTF.

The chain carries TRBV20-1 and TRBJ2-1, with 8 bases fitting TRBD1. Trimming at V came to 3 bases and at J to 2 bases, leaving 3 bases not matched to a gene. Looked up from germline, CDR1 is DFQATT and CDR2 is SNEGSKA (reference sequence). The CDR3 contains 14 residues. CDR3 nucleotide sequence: TGCAGTGCTAGCTCGGGACAGGCCTACAATGAGCAGTTCTTC. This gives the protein CSASSGQAYNEQFF.

CDR3 bases: TGTGCCAGCAGCTTAGTTCCCAGCTACGAGCAGTACTTC. It encodes CASSLVPSYEQYF. The chain joins TRBV7-2 to TRBJ2-7; D is undetermined. The CDR3 loop spans 13 amino acids. Germline CDR1 and CDR2: SGHTA and FQGNSA. V was trimmed by 1 base and J by 3 bases, leaving 7 bases between them.

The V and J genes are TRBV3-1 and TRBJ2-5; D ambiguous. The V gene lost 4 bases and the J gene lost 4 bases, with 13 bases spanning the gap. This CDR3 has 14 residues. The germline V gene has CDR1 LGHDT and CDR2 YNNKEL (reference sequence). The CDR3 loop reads CASSPPSRRETQYF. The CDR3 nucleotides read TGTGCCAGCAGCCCGCCCAGTCGCCGAGAGACCCAGTACTTC.

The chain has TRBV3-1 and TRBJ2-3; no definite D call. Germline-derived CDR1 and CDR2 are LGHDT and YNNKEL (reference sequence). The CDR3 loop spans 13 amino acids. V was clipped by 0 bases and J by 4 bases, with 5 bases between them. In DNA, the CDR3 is TGTGCCAGCAGCCAAGATTCAGCAGATACGCAGTATTTT. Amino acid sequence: CASSQDSADTQYF.

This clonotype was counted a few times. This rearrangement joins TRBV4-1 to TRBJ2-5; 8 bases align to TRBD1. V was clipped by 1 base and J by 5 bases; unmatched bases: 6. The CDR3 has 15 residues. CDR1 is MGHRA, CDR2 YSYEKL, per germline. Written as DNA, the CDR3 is TGCGCCAGCAGCCAAGGGACAGGGTATGAGGAGACCCAGTACTTC. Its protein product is CASSQGTGYEETQYF.

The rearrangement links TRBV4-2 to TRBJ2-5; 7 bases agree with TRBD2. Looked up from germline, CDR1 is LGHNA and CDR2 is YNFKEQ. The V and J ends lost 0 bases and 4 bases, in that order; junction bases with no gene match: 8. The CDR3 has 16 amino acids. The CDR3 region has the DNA TGTGCCAGCAGCCAAGATGTTGCGGGAGAAGGAGAGACCCAGTACTTC. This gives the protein CASSQDVAGEGETQYF.

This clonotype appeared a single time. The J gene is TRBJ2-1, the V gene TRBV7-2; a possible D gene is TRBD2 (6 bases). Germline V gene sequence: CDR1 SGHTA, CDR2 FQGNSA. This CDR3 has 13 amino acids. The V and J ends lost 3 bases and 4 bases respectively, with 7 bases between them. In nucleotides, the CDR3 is TGTGCCAGCAGCTTCCGGGGGTACAATGAGCAGTTCTTC. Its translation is CASSFRGYNEQFF.

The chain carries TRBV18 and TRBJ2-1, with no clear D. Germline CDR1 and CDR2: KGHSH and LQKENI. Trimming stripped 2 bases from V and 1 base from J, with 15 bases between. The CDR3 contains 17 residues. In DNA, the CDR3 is TGTGCCAGCTCACCAGCCCTCTCTCGGACGTCCTACAATGAGCAGTTCTTC. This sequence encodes CASSPALSRTSYNEQFF.

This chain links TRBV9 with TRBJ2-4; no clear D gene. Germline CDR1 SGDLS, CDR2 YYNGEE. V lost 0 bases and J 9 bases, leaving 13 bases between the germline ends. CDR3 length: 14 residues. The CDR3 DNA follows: TGTGCCAGCAGCGTAGAGGGTTACGTCGGCATTCAGTACTTC. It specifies CASSVEGYVGIQYF.

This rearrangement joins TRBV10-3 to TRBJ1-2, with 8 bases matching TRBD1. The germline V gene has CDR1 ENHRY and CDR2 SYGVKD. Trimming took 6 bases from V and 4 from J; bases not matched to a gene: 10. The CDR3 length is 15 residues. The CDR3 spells CAIRAGGFSSYGYTF. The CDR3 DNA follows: TGTGCCATCAGGGCAGGGGGCTTTTCGAGCTATGGCTACACCTTC.

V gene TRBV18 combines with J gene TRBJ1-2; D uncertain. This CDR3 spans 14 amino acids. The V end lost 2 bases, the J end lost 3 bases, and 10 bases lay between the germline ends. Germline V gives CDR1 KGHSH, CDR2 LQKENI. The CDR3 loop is CASSPSGLDYGYTF. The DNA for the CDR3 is TGTGCCAGCTCACCATCCGGACTTGACTATGGCTACACCTTC.

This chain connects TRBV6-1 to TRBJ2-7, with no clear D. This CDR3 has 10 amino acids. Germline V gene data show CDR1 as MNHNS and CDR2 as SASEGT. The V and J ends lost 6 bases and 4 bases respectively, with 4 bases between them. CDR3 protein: CASRAYEQYF. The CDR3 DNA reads TGTGCCAGCAGGGCATACGAGCAGTACTTC.

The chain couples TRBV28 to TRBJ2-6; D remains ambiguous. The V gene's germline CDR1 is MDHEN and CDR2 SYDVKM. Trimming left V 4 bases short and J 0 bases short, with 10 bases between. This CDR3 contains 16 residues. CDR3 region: CASSSPDISGANVLTF. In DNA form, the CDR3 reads TGTGCCAGCAGTTCCCCGGATATCTCTGGGGCCAACGTCCTGACTTTC.

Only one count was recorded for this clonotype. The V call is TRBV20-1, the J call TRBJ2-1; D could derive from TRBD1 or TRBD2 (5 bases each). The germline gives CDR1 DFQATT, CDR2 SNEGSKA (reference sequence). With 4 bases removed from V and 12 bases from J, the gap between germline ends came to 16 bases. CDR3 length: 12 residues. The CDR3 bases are TGCAGTGCTACGGGGACCCTTGCCGGGCAGTTCTTC. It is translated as CSATGTLAGQFF.

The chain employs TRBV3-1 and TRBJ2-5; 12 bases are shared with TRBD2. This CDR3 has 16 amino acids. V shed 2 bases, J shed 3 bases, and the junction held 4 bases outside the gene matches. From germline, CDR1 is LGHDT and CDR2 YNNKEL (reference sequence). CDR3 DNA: TGTGCCAGCAGCCAAAGCCGGACTAGCGGGAAAGAGACCCAGTACTTC. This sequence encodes CASSQSRTSGKETQYF.

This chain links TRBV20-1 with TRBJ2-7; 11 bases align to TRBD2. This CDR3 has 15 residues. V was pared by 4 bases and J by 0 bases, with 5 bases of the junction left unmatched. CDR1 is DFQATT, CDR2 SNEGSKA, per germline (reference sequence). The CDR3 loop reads CSATALAGDSYEQYF. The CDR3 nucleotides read TGCAGTGCTACGGCACTAGCGGGAGACTCCTACGAGCAGTACTTC.

The CDR3, as DNA: TGTGCCAGCAGTTTTAGGTTCGAGCAGTACTTC. Amino acids: CASSFRFEQYF. The chain employs TRBV28 and TRBJ2-7; no clear D gene. The germline V gene encodes CDR1 MDHEN and CDR2 SYDVKM. V shed 3 bases and J shed 6 bases, with 6 bases lying between them. The CDR3 length is 11 residues.

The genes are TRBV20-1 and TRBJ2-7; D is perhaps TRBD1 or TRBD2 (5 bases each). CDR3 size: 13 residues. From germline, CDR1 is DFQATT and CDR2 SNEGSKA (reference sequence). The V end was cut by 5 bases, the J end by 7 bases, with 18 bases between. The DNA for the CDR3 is TGCAGTGCTTTGGGCAGAGGGGAAGGAGAGCAGTACTTC. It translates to CSALGRGEGEQYF.

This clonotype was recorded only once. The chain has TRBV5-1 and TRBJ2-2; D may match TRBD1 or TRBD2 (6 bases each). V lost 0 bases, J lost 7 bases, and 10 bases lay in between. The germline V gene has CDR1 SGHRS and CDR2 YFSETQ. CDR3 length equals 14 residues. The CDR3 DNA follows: TGCGCCAGCAGCTTGGCAGGGGAGGTCGGGGAGCTGTTTTTT. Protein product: CASSLAGEVGELFF.

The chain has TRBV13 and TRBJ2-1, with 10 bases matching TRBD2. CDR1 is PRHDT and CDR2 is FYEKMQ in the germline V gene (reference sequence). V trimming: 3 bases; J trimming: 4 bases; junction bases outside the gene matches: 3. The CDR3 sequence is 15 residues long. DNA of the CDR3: TGTGCCAGCAGCTTCGGGACTAGCGTATACAATGAGCAGTTCTTC. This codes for CASSFGTSVYNEQFF.

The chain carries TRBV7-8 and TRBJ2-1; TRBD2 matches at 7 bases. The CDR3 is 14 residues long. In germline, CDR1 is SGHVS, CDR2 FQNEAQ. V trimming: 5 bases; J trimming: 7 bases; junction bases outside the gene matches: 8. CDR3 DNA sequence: TGTGCCAGCAGCCCCGGGACTATGGGGAATGAGCAGTTCTTC. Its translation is CASSPGTMGNEQFF. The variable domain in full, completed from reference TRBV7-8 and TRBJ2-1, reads GAGVSQSPRYKVAKRGQDVALRCDPISGHVSLFWYQQALGQGPEFLTYFQNEAQLDKSGLPSDRFFAERPEGSVSTLKIQRTQQEDSAVYLCASSPGTMGNEQFFGPGTRLTVL.

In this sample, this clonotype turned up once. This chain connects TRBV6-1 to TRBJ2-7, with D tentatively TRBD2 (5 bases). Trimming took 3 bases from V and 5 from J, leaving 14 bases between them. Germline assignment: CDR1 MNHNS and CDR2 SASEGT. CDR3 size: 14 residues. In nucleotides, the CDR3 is TGTGCCAGCAGTGAGAGGGCCGGTAAGAACGAGCAGTACTTC. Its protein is CASSERAGKNEQYF.

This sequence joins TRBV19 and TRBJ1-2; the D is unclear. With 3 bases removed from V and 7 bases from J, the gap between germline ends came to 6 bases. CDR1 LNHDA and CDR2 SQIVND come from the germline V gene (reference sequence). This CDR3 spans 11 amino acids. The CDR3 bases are TGTGCCAGTAGTATGGAGGCTGGCTACACCTTC. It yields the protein CASSMEAGYTF.

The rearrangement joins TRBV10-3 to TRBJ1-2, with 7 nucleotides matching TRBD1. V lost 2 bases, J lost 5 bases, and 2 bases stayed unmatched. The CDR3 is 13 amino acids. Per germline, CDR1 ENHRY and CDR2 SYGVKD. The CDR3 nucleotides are TGTGCCATCAGTGAGGACAGGGATTATGGCTACACCTTC. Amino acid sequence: CAISEDRDYGYTF.

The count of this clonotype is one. The CDR3 is CATSSRVTHNEQFF. For the CDR3, the DNA is TGTGCCACCAGCAGCAGGGTTACGCACAATGAGCAGTTCTTC. The rearrangement uses TRBV15 and TRBJ2-1; maybe TRBD1 (5 bases). The CDR3 runs 14 residues. V gave up 3 bases and J gave up 5 bases, with 11 bases separating them. The V gene's germline CDR1 is LNHNV and CDR2 YYDKDF (reference sequence). Looking up the rest from reference TRBV15 and TRBJ2-1 gives the full variable domain: DAMVIQNPRYQVTQFGKPVTLSCSQTLNHNVMYWYQQKSSQAPKLLFHYYDKDFNNEADTPDNFQSRRPNTSFCFLDIRSPGLGDTAMYLCATSSRVTHNEQFFGPGTRLTVL.

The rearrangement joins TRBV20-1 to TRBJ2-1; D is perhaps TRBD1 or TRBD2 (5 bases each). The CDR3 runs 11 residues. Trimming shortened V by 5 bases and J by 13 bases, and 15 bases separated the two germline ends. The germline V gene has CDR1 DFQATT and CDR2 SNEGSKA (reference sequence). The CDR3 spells CSASGTLGQFF. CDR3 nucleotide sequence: TGCAGTGCTTCCGGGACCTTAGGTCAGTTCTTC.

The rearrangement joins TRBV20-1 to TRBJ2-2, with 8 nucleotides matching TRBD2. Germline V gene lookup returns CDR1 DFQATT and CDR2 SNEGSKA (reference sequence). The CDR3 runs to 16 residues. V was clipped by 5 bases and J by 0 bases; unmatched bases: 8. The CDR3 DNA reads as TGCAGTGCTCCACTTAGCGGGACATCGAACACCGGGGAGCTGTTTTTT. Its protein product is CSAPLSGTSNTGELFF.

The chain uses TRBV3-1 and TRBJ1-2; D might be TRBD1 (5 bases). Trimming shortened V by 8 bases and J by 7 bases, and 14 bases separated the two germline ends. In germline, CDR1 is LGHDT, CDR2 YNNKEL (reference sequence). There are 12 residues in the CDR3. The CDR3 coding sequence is TGTGCCAGCCGGGGCCCAACTATTGGCTACACCTTC. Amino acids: CASRGPTIGYTF.

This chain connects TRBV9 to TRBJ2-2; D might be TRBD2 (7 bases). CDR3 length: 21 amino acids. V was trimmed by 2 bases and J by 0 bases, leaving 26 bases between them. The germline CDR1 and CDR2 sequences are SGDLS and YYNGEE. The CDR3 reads CASSVGTPGVPGGTNTGELFF. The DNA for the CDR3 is TGTGCCAGCAGCGTCGGGACTCCAGGGGTCCCGGGAGGAACGAACACCGGGGAGCTGTTTTTT.

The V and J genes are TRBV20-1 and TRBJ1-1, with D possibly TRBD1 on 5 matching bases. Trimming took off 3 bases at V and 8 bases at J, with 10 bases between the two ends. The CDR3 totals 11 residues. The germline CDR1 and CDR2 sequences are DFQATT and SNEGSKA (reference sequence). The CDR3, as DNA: TGCAGTGCTAGGGGACCTGCGGAAGCTTTCTTT. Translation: CSARGPAEAFF.